A selection of T cell receptor beta chains follows, all from one sample in a study of response to subunit inactivated influenza vaccine. TCRdb re-called the RT-PCR reads with MiXCR, one entry per CDR3 protein. This table holds more than 450,000 distinct CDR3 sequences, about 11% found once. Material: PBMCs from blood, obtained on the day of vaccination. The receptor set was obtained from a man aged 50-59 years who received an inactivated influenza vaccine. Each CDR3 is given with its conserved first and last residue. D genes are given only for firm matches. Clone size appears in some rows only: once, few, many, or a class for an expanded clone.

d_call	clone_size	v_call	j_call	cdr3_nt	cdr3_aa
.	many	TRBV10-3	TRBJ2-2	TGTGCCATCAGTGAGTCCATGAACACCGGGGAGCTGTTTTTT	CAISESMNTGELFF
TRBD2	.	TRBV4-1	TRBJ2-3	TGCGCCAGCAGCCAAGGTGTAACAGTCCGGGGGGGAGATACGCAGTATTTT	CASSQGVTVRGGDTQYF
.	few	TRBV5-1	TRBJ2-5	TGCGCCAGCAGCTTGGGGGCGTATGAAGAGACCCAGTACTTC	CASSLGAYEETQYF
.	once	TRBV4-2	TRBJ2-2	TGTGCCAGCAGCCCGGGGCTCCTGAGCTCGGGGGAGCTGTTTTTT	CASSPGLLSSGELFF
.	few	TRBV11-1	TRBJ1-1	TGTGCCAGCAGCCCCGGGGGGGGGCTCATGAACACTGAAGCTTTCTTT	CASSPGGGLMNTEAFF
.	few	TRBV12-3/TRBV12-4	TRBJ2-3	TGTGCCTCGCGGCGGGGCACAGATACGCAGTATTTT	CASRRGTDTQYF
.	few	TRBV4-3	TRBJ1-6	TGCGCCAGCAGCCAATACGGGGGGGTTGGTTCACCCCTCCACTTT	CASSQYGGVGSPLHF
TRBD2	.	TRBV20-1	TRBJ2-2	TGCAGTGCTCCACGGGAGGGACACACCGGGGAGCTGTTTTTT	CSAPREGHTGELFF
.	few	TRBV6-5	TRBJ2-5	TGTGCCAGCAGTCCCTCGTTGAGCTGGGAGACCCAGTACTTC	CASSPSLSWETQYF
TRBD1	.	TRBV18	TRBJ1-2	TGTGCCAGCTCCCAGACAGGGGGCGACTATGGCTACACCTTC	CASSQTGGDYGYTF
.	.	TRBV5-1	TRBJ2-5	TGCGCCAGCAGCCCTAGGGGTTCGGGCCAAGAGACCCAGTACTTC	CASSPRGSGQETQYF
.	.	TRBV5-1	TRBJ1-1	TGCGCCAGCGGACCGACAGGGAACACTGAAGCTTTCTTT	CASGPTGNTEAFF
.	many	TRBV5-1	TRBJ2-5	TGCGCCAGCAGCTTGGACGGATACCAAGAGACCCAGTACTTC	CASSLDGYQETQYF
.	many	TRBV6-1	TRBJ1-2	TGTGCCAGCAGACTGTCACTCGAATATGGCTACACCTTC	CASRLSLEYGYTF
TRBD2	many	TRBV4-2	TRBJ2-2	TGTGCCAGCAGCCAACCTACTAGCGGGGGGGTTATATTGGGTACCGGGGAGCTGTTTTTT	CASSQPTSGGVILGTGELFF
TRBD1	many	TRBV5-5	TRBJ2-2	TGTGCCAGCAGCGGAGGACAGGGGGCGAGGGTTACCGGGGAGCTGTTTTTT	CASSGGQGARVTGELFF
TRBD2	few	TRBV9	TRBJ2-3	TGTGCCAGCAGCGGCATAGCGGGAGACAAGTATTTT	CASSGIAGDKYF
TRBD1	many	TRBV4-3	TRBJ2-2	TGCGCCAGCAGCCCACAGGGGCTGAACACCGGGGAGCTGTTTTTT	CASSPQGLNTGELFF
.	.	TRBV4-1	TRBJ1-2	TGCGCCAGCAGCCAGGAGGATAGGCGGAGCTATGGCTACACCTTC	CASSQEDRRSYGYTF
TRBD1	few	TRBV6-1	TRBJ2-2	TGTGCCAGCAGTGTTCAGGGGGCCCCCGGGGAGCTGTTTTTT	CASSVQGAPGELFF
.	.	TRBV10-2	TRBJ1-1	TGCGCCAGCAGTGAACAGGGAGGAGATGGCACTGAAGCTTTCTTT	CASSEQGGDGTEAFF
.	.	TRBV2	TRBJ2-1	TGTGCCAGCACGTCGAGAAGGTCCTACGAGCAGTTCTTC	CASTSRRSYEQFF
TRBD1	few	TRBV9	TRBJ2-7	TGTGCCAGCAGCCCCGGGACAGGGTTCGAGCAGTACTTC	CASSPGTGFEQYF
.	many	TRBV5-1	TRBJ2-1	TGCGCCAGCAGCACCGACTTAGGGGTTGAGCAGTTCTTC	CASSTDLGVEQFF
TRBD2	many	TRBV28	TRBJ2-5	TGTGCCAGCAGTTTATCGGGTAGCGGGGGGGCCAGGATACAGTACTTC	CASSLSGSGGARIQYF